The next 20 T cell receptor beta chains were all read from a single sample in a study of Tregs in tolerant kidney transplant recipients. Clones were sequenced by immunoSEQ multiplex PCR, and TCRdb holds only the in-frame ones, with some missing. The sample comprises roughly 14,000 clones, approximately 55% of which are singletons, and about 3.3% rests with the top ten. Recipient PBMCs carried a CFSE label and met irradiated graft donor PBMCs for approximately six days before FACS sorting. These receptors have no known antigen. The sequencing used CD4+ T cells from blood cultured with allogeneic cells, collected before the transplant. The receptors shown here come from a human patient who received a combined kidney and bone marrow transplant.

CDR3 region: CASSEYRGFEQFF. DNA of the CDR3: TGTGCCAGCAGTGAATATAGGGGGTTTGAGCAGTTCTTC. The V and J genes are TRBV6-4 and TRBJ2-1, with a possible D match to TRBD1 (6 bases). The CDR3 has 13 amino acids. Germline V lookup: CDR1 MRHNA, CDR2 SNTAGT. V was cut by 3 bases and J by 9 bases, with 12 bases left in between.

This clone has only a few counts. The gene calls are TRBV11-2 and TRBJ2-7; TRBD2 matches 9 bases. The CDR3 covers 13 residues. CDR1 is SGHAT, CDR2 FQNNGV, per germline. Trimming took 6 bases from V and 3 from J; bases not matched to a gene: 3. CDR3 protein: CASRGTSLYEQYF. The DNA of the CDR3 is TGTGCCAGCAGGGGGACTAGCCTCTACGAGCAGTACTTC. The whole variable domain, filled in from reference TRBV11-2 and TRBJ2-7, reads EAGVAQSPRYKIIEKRQSVAFWCNPISGHATLYWYQQILGQGPKLLIQFQNNGVVDDSQLPKDRFSAERLKGVDSTLKIQPAKLEDSAVYLCASRGTSLYEQYFGPGTRLTVT.

Regarding this clone: This likely traces to a read error, being one base from a far larger clone. The V call is TRBV5-2, the J call TRBJ2-7; no DNA check was done on the table's D call, TRBD1. TRBV5-2 corresponds to a pseudogene. This CDR3 has 15 amino acids. The CDR3 DNA sequence: TGTGCCAGCAGCCCCGGGACAGGGGAAGTTGCCGAGCAGTACTTC. This sequence encodes CASSPGTGEVAEQYF.

The chain carries TRBV21-1 and TRBJ1-1. TRBV21-1 is marked as a pseudogene. The CDR3 has 16 amino acids. The CDR3 nucleotides read TGTGCCAGCAGCAAAACAGGTTGGGGGGTGAACACTGAAGCTTTCTTT. Its translation is CASSKTGWGVNTEAFF.

This clone was recorded once. The rearrangement uses TRBV19 and TRBJ2-1; D is unresolved. CDR3 length: 15 residues. Germline loops: CDR1 LNHDA, CDR2 SQIVND (reference sequence). Trimming stripped 1 base from V and 7 bases from J, with 14 bases between. CDR3 DNA: TGTGCCAGTAGTATAGTTTGGCGTATCGGGAATGAGCAGTTCTTC. Encoded protein: CASSIVWRIGNEQFF.

In this sample, this clone turned up a few times. The chain is built from TRBV4-1 and TRBJ2-3, with 13 bases fitting TRBD2. Germline-derived CDR1 and CDR2 are MGHRA and YSYEKL. This CDR3 has 17 amino acids. With V trimmed by 4 bases and J by 2 bases, 6 bases remained unmatched. The CDR3 nucleotides read TGCGCCAGCAGCCGGGAACTAGCGGGAGGGCCCACAGATACGCAGTATTTT. Residues: CASSRELAGGPTDTQYF.

The chain recombines TRBV11-2 with TRBJ1-2; 10 bases are shared with TRBD1. The germline V gene has CDR1 SGHAT and CDR2 FQNNGV. This CDR3 comprises 16 residues. V gave up 3 bases and J gave up 4 bases; unmatched junction bases: 8. The chain's CDR3 is CASSFGTGTGAYGYTF. CDR3 nucleotides: TGTGCCAGCAGCTTCGGGACCGGGACAGGGGCCTATGGCTACACCTTC.

The sample holds a few counts of this clone. V is TRBV18 and J is TRBJ1-1, with D perhaps TRBD1 (6 bases). Germline lookup yields CDR1 KGHSH and CDR2 LQKENI. V gave up 3 bases and J gave up 10 bases, with 12 bases separating them. This CDR3 comprises 12 residues. In DNA, the CDR3 is TGTGCCAGCTCACCCTACAGGGAAGTAGCTTTCTTT. This gives the protein CASSPYREVAFF.

On this clone itself: One junction end does not reproduce the germline sequence, and a read error may be involved. The chain couples TRBV20-1 to TRBJ2-7; unclear D gene. CDR1 is DFQATT, CDR2 SNEGSKA, per germline (reference sequence). CDR3 length equals 8 residues. CDR3 in amino acids: CSARDLDF. The CDR3 bases are TGCAGTGCTAGAGATCTAGACTTC.

This chain joins TRBV5-1 and TRBJ2-7; D gene unclear. CDR3 length equals 14 residues. Germline CDR1 and CDR2: SGHRS and YFSETQ. V was shortened by 5 bases and J by 0 bases, with 12 bases between the two germline ends. The CDR3 nucleotides are TGCGCCAGCAGGTATGGTGAGGACTCCTACGAGCAGTACTTC. It specifies CASRYGEDSYEQYF.

This clone was seen only a few times. The chain has TRBV5-1 and TRBJ1-2; 7 bases are a match to TRBD1. The J segment lost 3 bases and the V segment lost 4 bases, leaving 18 bases of the junction unmatched. The CDR3 consists of 18 residues. Germline CDR1 is SGHRS and CDR2 is YFSETQ. The CDR3 coding sequence is TGCGCCAGCAGCGGGGGTCCCTCCGGGGACAGCCTTCACTATGGCTACACCTTC. Translated, it gives CASSGGPSGDSLHYGYTF.

The chain uses TRBV18 and TRBJ2-7, with 9 bases matching TRBD2. CDR1 and CDR2 from the germline V gene are KGHSH and LQKENI. V gave up 3 bases and J gave up 4 bases; unmatched junction bases: 4. The CDR3 contains 14 residues. CDR3 bases: TGTGCCAGCTCACCGAGGACTAGCGTTTACGAGCAGTACTTC. Translation gives CASSPRTSVYEQYF.

V gene TRBV7-2 combines with J gene TRBJ2-7, with D perhaps matching TRBD1 (5 bases). V shed 0 bases and J shed 3 bases, with 12 bases lying between them. The germline V gene has CDR1 SGHTA and CDR2 FQGNSA. There are 15 residues in the CDR3. CDR3 DNA: TGTGCCAGCAGCTTAGCGGGGCCGACTTACTACGAGCAGTACTTC. Amino acid sequence: CASSLAGPTYYEQYF.

The chain couples TRBV6-5 to TRBJ2-6, with a possible D match to TRBD1 (5 bases). Germline CDR1 and CDR2: MNHEY and SVGAGI. Trimming left V 11 bases short and J 2 bases short, with 13 bases between. The CDR3 loop spans 14 amino acids. CDR3 DNA sequence: TGTGCCTCCACCAGGGCGGCTGGGGCCAACGTCCTGACTTTC. This translates into CASTRAAGANVLTF.

The chain has TRBV30 and TRBJ2-3; 15 positions match TRBD2. Unmatched junction bases numbered 6, after V lost 4 bases and J lost 4 bases. From germline, CDR1 is GTSNPN and CDR2 SVGIG (reference sequence). CDR3 size: 16 residues. This chain's CDR3 is CAWNMGLAGGADTQYF. DNA of the CDR3: TGTGCCTGGAATATGGGACTAGCGGGGGGCGCAGATACGCAGTATTTT.

This sequence joins TRBV15 and TRBJ2-7, with 11 bases matching TRBD1. V gave up 8 bases and J gave up 4 bases; unmatched junction bases: 10. CDR3 size: 15 residues. Germline loops: CDR1 LNHNV, CDR2 YYDKDF (reference sequence). The CDR3 spells CATGLTGQGVYEQYF. As DNA, the CDR3 is TGTGCCACCGGCTTGACGGGACAGGGGGTTTACGAGCAGTACTTC.

The genes are TRBV7-6 and TRBJ1-2; 7 bases match TRBD1. Looked up from germline, CDR1 is SGHVS and CDR2 is FNYEAQ. This CDR3 spans 19 amino acids. Trimming took 0 bases from V and 0 from J; bases not matched to a gene: 13. DNA of the CDR3: TGTGCCAGCAGCTTAGCCGGCCAGAAAGGGACAGACTCTAACTATGGCTACACCTTC. Amino acid sequence: CASSLAGQKGTDSNYGYTF.

V gene TRBV2 combines with J gene TRBJ1-5; D might be TRBD1 (6 bases). CDR1 and CDR2 from the germline V gene are SNHLY and FYNNEI. This CDR3 region has 12 residues. Trimming pared 4 bases from V and 8 bases from J, leaving 9 bases between. The CDR3 spells CASSVRGKPQHF. In nucleotides, the CDR3 is TGTGCCAGCAGTGTGAGGGGGAAGCCCCAGCATTTT.

This clone was detected a few times. The chain uses TRBV15 and TRBJ2-5; possible D gene TRBD1, 5 bases. This CDR3 is built from 13 residues. The V gene lost 8 bases and the J gene lost 4 bases, with 14 bases spanning the gap. Germline CDR1 reads LNHNV; CDR2 reads YYDKDF (reference sequence). CDR3 DNA sequence: TGTGCCACCTGGACCCAGGGAACAGAGACCCAGTACTTC. The encoded protein is CATWTQGTETQYF.

There are a few counts of this clone. The CDR3 here is CASSQKNIQYF. For the CDR3, the DNA is TGTGCCAGCAGTCAAAAAAACATTCAGTACTTC. The V call is TRBV6-6, the J call TRBJ2-4; D is undetermined. V was shortened by 5 bases and J by 4 bases, with 3 bases between the two germline ends. The germline V gene has CDR1 MNHNY and CDR2 SVGAGI (reference sequence). The CDR3 consists of 11 residues.